The sequence of this T cell receptor (beta chain) was determined in a study of cytomegalovirus exposure and HLA in healthy donors. Overall study context: The 666 first-cohort repertoires shared a platform with the 100 to 150 validation repertoires, as reported in a later analysis.

This CDR3 has 20 amino acids. The repertoire was sequenced with immunoSEQ multiplex PCR; TCRdb's copy has only in-frame clones and lacks some. Of about 64,000 clones detected, around 89% appear once; the ten largest clones hold 1.5% to 2%. The study's findings and limits: A few of the chains that were CMV-associated were confirmed in vitro to be specific for CMV antigens.

A word on this clone: Its matching antigen is unknown.

This sequence originates from a woman aged 18-29 years in good health and CMV-seronegative. Specimen: PBMCs. The chain links TRBV21-1 to TRBJ2-1; TRBD2, as called in the table, went unchecked against the DNA. TRBV21-1 corresponds to a pseudogene. CDR3 sequence: CASSKDSPPGGRAYYNEQFF. DNA for the CDR3: TGTGCCAGCAGCAAAGACTCGCCCCCGGGCGGGAGGGCCTATTACAATGAGCAGTTCTTC.